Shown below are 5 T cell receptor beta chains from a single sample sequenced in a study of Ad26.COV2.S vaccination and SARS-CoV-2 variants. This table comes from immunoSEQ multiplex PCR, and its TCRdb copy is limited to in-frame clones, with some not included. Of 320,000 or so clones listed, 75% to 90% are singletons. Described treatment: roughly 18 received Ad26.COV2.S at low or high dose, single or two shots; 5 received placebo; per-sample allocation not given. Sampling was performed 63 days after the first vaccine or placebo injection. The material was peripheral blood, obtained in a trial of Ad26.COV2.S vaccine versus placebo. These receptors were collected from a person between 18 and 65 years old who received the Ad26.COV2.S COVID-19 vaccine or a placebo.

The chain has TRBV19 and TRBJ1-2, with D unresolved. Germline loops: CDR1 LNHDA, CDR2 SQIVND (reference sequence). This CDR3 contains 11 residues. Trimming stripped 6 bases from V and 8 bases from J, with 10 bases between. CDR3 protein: CASSVGIGYTF. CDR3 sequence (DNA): TGTGCCAGTAGCGTCGGCATCGGCTACACCTTC.

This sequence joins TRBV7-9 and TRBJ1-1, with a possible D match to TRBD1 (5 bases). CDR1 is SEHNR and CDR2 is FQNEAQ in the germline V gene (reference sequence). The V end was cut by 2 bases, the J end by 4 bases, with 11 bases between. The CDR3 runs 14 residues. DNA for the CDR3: TGTGCCAGCAGCTTAAGGGACGGGGTCACTGAAGCTTTCTTT. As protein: CASSLRDGVTEAFF.

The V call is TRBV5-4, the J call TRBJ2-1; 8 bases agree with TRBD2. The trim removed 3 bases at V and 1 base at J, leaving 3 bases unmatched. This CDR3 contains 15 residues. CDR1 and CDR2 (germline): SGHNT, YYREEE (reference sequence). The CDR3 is CASSSLAESYNEQFF. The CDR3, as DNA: TGTGCCAGCAGCTCACTAGCGGAATCCTACAATGAGCAGTTCTTC.

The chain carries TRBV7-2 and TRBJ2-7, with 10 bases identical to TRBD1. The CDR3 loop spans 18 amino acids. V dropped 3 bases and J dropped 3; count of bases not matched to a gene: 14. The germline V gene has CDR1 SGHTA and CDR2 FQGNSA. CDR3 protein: CASSFLYPGQGLVYEQYF. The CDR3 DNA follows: TGTGCCAGCAGCTTTTTATATCCGGGACAGGGGTTGGTCTACGAGCAGTACTTC.

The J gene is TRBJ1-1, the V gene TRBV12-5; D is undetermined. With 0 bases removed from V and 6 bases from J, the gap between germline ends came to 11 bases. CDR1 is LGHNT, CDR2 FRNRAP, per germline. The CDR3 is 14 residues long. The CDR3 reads CASGLVPASAEAFF. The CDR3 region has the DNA TGTGCTAGTGGTTTGGTACCGGCGAGTGCTGAAGCTTTCTTT.